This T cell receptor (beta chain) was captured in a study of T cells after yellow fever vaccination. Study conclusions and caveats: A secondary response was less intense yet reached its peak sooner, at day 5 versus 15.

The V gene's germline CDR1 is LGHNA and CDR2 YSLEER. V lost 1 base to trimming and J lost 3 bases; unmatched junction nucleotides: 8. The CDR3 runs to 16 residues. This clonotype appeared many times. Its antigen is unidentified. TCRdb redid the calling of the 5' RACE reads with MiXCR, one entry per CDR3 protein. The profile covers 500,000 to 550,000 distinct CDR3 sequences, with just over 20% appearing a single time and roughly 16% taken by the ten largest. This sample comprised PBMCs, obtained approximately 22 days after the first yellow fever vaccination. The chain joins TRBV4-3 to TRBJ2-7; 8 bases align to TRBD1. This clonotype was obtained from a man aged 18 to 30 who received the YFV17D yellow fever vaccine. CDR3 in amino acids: CASSQGTGNVGYEQYF. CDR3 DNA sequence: TGCGCCAGCAGCCAAGGGACAGGGAACGTCGGCTACGAGCAGTACTTC.